The next 5 T cell receptor beta chains were all read from a single sample in a study of blood T cell repertoires in COVID-19. Assay used: immunoSEQ multiplex PCR; TCRdb lists only in-frame clones, some missing. The table shows under 25,000 clones, with 80% to 90% occurring only once. Specimen: peripheral blood. These receptors came from a human donor in a cohort sampled during active COVID-19.

The rearrangement joins TRBV18 to TRBJ2-7; TRBD1 aligns across 11 bases. V shed 1 base and J 2 bases; nucleotides not matched to a gene: 7. The germline V gene has CDR1 KGHSH and CDR2 LQKENI. The CDR3 extends over 17 amino acids. The CDR3 is CASSPQTGQGGTYEQYF. CDR3 in DNA: TGTGCCAGCTCACCACAGACGGGACAGGGGGGAACCTACGAGCAGTACTTC.

The rearrangement joins TRBV5-4 to TRBJ2-5, with 9 bases aligning to TRBD2. This CDR3 spans 13 amino acids. Germline V lookup: CDR1 SGHNT, CDR2 YYREEE (reference sequence). With V trimmed by 8 bases and J by 7 bases, 9 bases remained unmatched. This CDR3 reads CASMAGGGGTQYF. CDR3 coding DNA: TGTGCCAGTATGGCGGGAGGGGGTGGGACCCAGTACTTC.

The genes are TRBV24-1 and TRBJ1-4, with TRBD1 as a possible D gene (5 bases). Per germline, CDR1 KGHDR and CDR2 SFDVKD. The CDR3 runs 14 residues. With 5 bases removed from V and 7 bases from J, the gap between germline ends came to 13 bases. CDR3 sequence reads: CATSAAGRREKLFF. In nucleotides, the CDR3 is TGTGCCACCAGTGCGGCAGGGAGGCGTGAAAAACTGTTTTTT.

This rearrangement joins TRBV28 to TRBJ1-1; a weak D match, TRBD1 (5 bases). Trimming pared 2 bases from V and 3 bases from J, leaving 16 bases between. This CDR3 is built from 16 residues. Germline V gene sequence: CDR1 MDHEN, CDR2 SYDVKM. The CDR3 sequence is CASSLSFGAGYTEAFF. The CDR3 nucleotides are TGTGCCAGCAGTTTAAGTTTCGGGGCGGGATACACTGAAGCTTTCTTT.

The chain carries TRBV27 and TRBJ1-2; TRBD1 agrees at 8 bases. J lost 2 bases, V lost 3 bases, and 11 bases had no gene match. This CDR3 is 17 amino acids long. CDR1 is MNHEY and CDR2 is SMNVEV in the germline V gene (reference sequence). This chain's CDR3 is CASSFRTGTGVNYGYTF. The CDR3 DNA is TGTGCCAGCAGTTTCAGGACCGGGACAGGAGTCAACTATGGCTACACCTTC.